This T cell receptor (beta chain) was documented in a study of Ad26.COV2.S vaccination and SARS-CoV-2 variants. For the study at large: As a participant in COV1001, the donor was in the Ad26.COV2.S trial arm. Study results and caveats: Measurements of TCR breadth and depth may have given underestimates of the total T cell responses.

The repertoire was sequenced with immunoSEQ multiplex PCR; TCRdb's copy has only in-frame clones and lacks some. The sample shows about 350,000 clones, around 83% of them seen only once. Treatment of the sample: roughly 19 received Ad26.COV2.S at low or high dose, single or two shots; roughly five received placebo; per-sample allocation not given. Collection of the samples took place on day 63 after the first injection of vaccine or placebo. To note about this clone: Its antigen is still unknown.

The germline V gene has CDR1 SGHRS and CDR2 YFSETQ. Deletions cut 0 bases from V and 1 base from J, with 14 bases between. The CDR3 covers 17 residues. This clonotype was sampled from a person aged 18-60 years who received the Ad26.COV2.S COVID-19 vaccine or a placebo. V is TRBV5-1 and J is TRBJ2-4, with TRBD1 as a possible D gene (5 bases). The sequencing here drew on peripheral blood, taken in a trial of Ad26.COV2.S vaccine versus placebo. The CDR3 DNA is TGCGCCAGCAGCTTGGGGTCGGCAGGGATGGCCAAAAACATTCAGTACTTC. Translated, it gives CASSLGSAGMAKNIQYF.